One and the same sample provided the 20 T cell receptor beta chains below, sequenced in a study of blood T cell repertoires in COVID-19. The assay was immunoSEQ multiplex PCR, and TCRdb's table has in-frame clones only and misses some. Of 200,000 to 300,000 clones listed, around 80% are singletons. Sequencing input: peripheral blood. The receptors shown here come from a man in his 60s with acute or convalescent COVID-19.

V is TRBV6-6 and J is TRBJ1-2, with a tentative D call TRBD1 (6 bases). With 6 bases removed from V and 1 base from J, the gap between germline ends came to 15 bases. Germline loops: CDR1 MNHNY, CDR2 SVGAGI (reference sequence). The length of the CDR3 is 15 residues. The CDR3 DNA reads as TGTGCCAGCAGCCACTACCTGGACAGTAACTATGGCTACACCTTC. It yields the protein CASSHYLDSNYGYTF.

The genes are TRBV20-1 and TRBJ1-6; TRBD1 matches at 10 bases. This CDR3 region has 14 residues. V shed 3 bases and J 7 bases; nucleotides not matched to a gene: 3. Per the germline V gene, CDR1 is DFQATT and CDR2 is SNEGSKA (reference sequence). CDR3 loop: CSASGTGVNSPLHF. The CDR3 coding sequence is TGCAGTGCTAGTGGGACAGGGGTGAATTCACCCCTCCACTTT.

The CDR3 DNA follows: TGTGCCAGTAGCCCCGGGACTAGTGGTAGGTCCTACAATGAGCAGTTCTTC. Translating gives CASSPGTSGRSYNEQFF. The chain couples TRBV19 to TRBJ2-1; 8 positions match TRBD2. Germline V gene sequence: CDR1 LNHDA, CDR2 SQIVND (reference sequence). This CDR3 spans 17 amino acids. J lost 1 base, V lost 6 bases, and 11 bases had no gene match.

The chain uses TRBV10-3 and TRBJ2-2, with D maybe TRBD2 (7 bases). This CDR3 is built from 16 residues. Germline-derived CDR1 and CDR2 are ENHRY and SYGVKD. V dropped 4 bases and J dropped 1 base, with 13 bases sitting between them. The CDR3 DNA sequence: TGTGCCATCAGTGCAGGGGAGGGAGTGAACACCGGGGAGCTGTTTTTT. It yields the protein CAISAGEGVNTGELFF.

V is TRBV28 and J is TRBJ2-7; 9 nucleotides match TRBD1. Trimming took 0 bases from V and 6 from J; bases not matched to a gene: 6. The CDR3 spans 15 residues. Germline V gives CDR1 MDHEN, CDR2 SYDVKM. The CDR3 protein is CASSLWGTGISEQYF. The CDR3, as DNA: TGTGCCAGCAGTTTATGGGGGACAGGGATAAGCGAGCAGTACTTC.

The chain has TRBV29-1 and TRBJ2-7, with 9 nucleotides matching TRBD1. This CDR3 comprises 16 residues. From germline, CDR1 is SQVTM and CDR2 ANQGSEA. The V segment lost 2 bases and the J segment 5 bases; nucleotides outside the gene matches: 13. CDR3 amino acids: CSVEPPGQGSGHEQYF. The DNA for the CDR3 is TGCAGCGTTGAACCCCCTGGACAGGGGAGTGGACACGAGCAGTACTTC.

This sequence joins TRBV4-1 and TRBJ1-2; D is undetermined. Trimming cost V 1 base and J 4 bases, with 10 bases left between them. Germline CDR1 is MGHRA and CDR2 is YSYEKL. The CDR3 runs 14 residues. This chain's CDR3 is CASSQVAAGYGYTF. Written as DNA, the CDR3 is TGCGCCAGCAGCCAAGTAGCAGCCGGCTATGGCTACACCTTC.

This clone was recorded a few times. The V call is TRBV10-3, the J call TRBJ1-1; TRBD1 matches at 7 bases. The V segment lost 4 bases and the J segment 5 bases; nucleotides outside the gene matches: 10. CDR3 length equals 15 residues. The germline CDR1 and CDR2 sequences are ENHRY and SYGVKD. In nucleotides, the CDR3 is TGTGCCATCAGTGGTTCTGAGGGGGCGAGAACTGAAGCTTTCTTT. It encodes CAISGSEGARTEAFF.

The CDR3 here is CATYRGGGGGGELFF. In DNA, the CDR3 is TGTGCCACCTACCGAGGTGGAGGGGGGGGCGGGGAGCTGTTTTTT. The V call is TRBV11-2, the J call TRBJ2-2, with D possibly being TRBD2 (7 bases). CDR1 is SGHAT, CDR2 FQNNGV, per germline. V lost 10 bases, J lost 7 bases, and 22 bases lay in between. This CDR3 spans 15 amino acids.

V usage is TRBV20-1 and J usage is TRBJ2-1; a weak D match, TRBD1 (5 bases). Germline V gene sequence: CDR1 DFQATT, CDR2 SNEGSKA (reference sequence). This CDR3 region has 13 residues. V dropped 3 bases and J dropped 6 bases, with 12 bases sitting between them. Here the CDR3 reads CSASWPQGNEQFF. The CDR3 DNA sequence: TGCAGTGCTAGTTGGCCCCAGGGCAATGAGCAGTTCTTC.

This clone is a singleton in its sample. The gene calls are TRBV27 and TRBJ2-7; D perhaps matches TRBD1 (6 bases). The germline V gene has CDR1 MNHEY and CDR2 SMNVEV (reference sequence). Deletions cut 1 base from V and 3 bases from J, with 13 bases between. The CDR3 has 15 amino acids. CDR3 loop: CASSLFGQNLYEQYF. The DNA of the CDR3 is TGTGCCAGCAGTTTATTTGGACAGAACCTCTACGAGCAGTACTTC.

This clone was detected only once. The chain is built from TRBV4-1 and TRBJ2-7, with 9 bases aligning to TRBD1. The junction had 13 bases not matched to a gene; V was cut back by 0 bases and J by 4 bases. CDR3 length: 18 residues. CDR1 MGHRA and CDR2 YSYEKL come from the germline V gene. Here the CDR3 reads CASSQDRGSGTGKYEQYF. The CDR3 DNA sequence: TGCGCCAGCAGCCAAGATCGGGGTTCGGGGACAGGGAAGTACGAGCAGTACTTC.

This CDR3 is CASNFGGDRDIQYF. The CDR3, as DNA: TGTGCCAGCAACTTTGGGGGGGACCGAGACATTCAGTACTTC. This chain connects TRBV6-5 to TRBJ2-4; 7 bases fit TRBD2. V was pared by 7 bases and J by 8 bases, with 11 bases of the junction left unmatched. The CDR3 is 14 residues long. CDR1 MNHEY and CDR2 SVGAGI come from the germline V gene.

The chain carries TRBV5-1 and TRBJ1-1; 9 bases match TRBD1. Germline-derived CDR1 and CDR2 are SGHRS and YFSETQ. The CDR3 length is 14 residues. J was trimmed by 3 bases and V by 1 base; bases with no gene match: 1. DNA of the CDR3: TGCGCCAGCAGCTTGCGGACAGGGGACACTGAAGCTTTCTTT. It yields the protein CASSLRTGDTEAFF.

This chain links TRBV2 with TRBJ2-7, with D perhaps matching TRBD2 (6 bases). The V gene's germline CDR1 is SNHLY and CDR2 FYNNEI. V dropped 10 bases and J dropped 0 bases, with 22 bases sitting between them. The CDR3 is made up of 16 amino acids. CDR3 loop: CAIHQGGLATSYEQYF. CDR3 nucleotides: TGTGCCATCCACCAGGGCGGCCTAGCGACCTCCTACGAGCAGTACTTC.

V is TRBV4-1 and J is TRBJ2-5, with TRBD2 matching 12 bases. The CDR3 runs 17 residues. CDR1 is MGHRA, CDR2 YSYEKL, per germline. V dropped 0 bases and J dropped 3; count of bases not matched to a gene: 5. The CDR3 DNA is TGCGCCAGCAGCCAAGAAGGCCTAGCGGGGGGGAAAGAGACCCAGTACTTC. Its translation: CASSQEGLAGGKETQYF.

The V gene is TRBV3-1 (or the pseudogene TRBV3-2), the J gene TRBJ1-2, with D possibly TRBD1 on 6 matching bases. Germline CDR1 is LGHDT and CDR2 is YNNKEL (reference sequence). With 5 bases removed from V and 5 bases from J, the gap between germline ends came to 21 bases. The CDR3 length is 16 residues. The CDR3 DNA sequence: TGTGCCAGCAGCTATTTGACAGGAGGCGCTTGGTATGGCTACACCTTC. It yields the protein CASSYLTGGAWYGYTF.

The chain couples TRBV9 to TRBJ1-3; D is unresolved. The CDR3 contains 12 residues. CDR1 SGDLS and CDR2 YYNGEE come from the germline V gene. The V gene lost 3 bases and the J gene lost 5 bases, with 6 bases spanning the gap. CDR3 nucleotides: TGTGCCAGCAGCGGACAAAGAAACACCATATATTTT. It codes for CASSGQRNTIYF. Complete variable domain (other parts from reference TRBV9 and TRBJ1-3): DSGVTQTPKHLITATGQRVTLRCSPRSGDLSVYWYQQSLDQGLQFLIQYYNGEERAKGNILERFSAQQFPDLHSELNLSSLELGDSALYFCASSGQRNTIYFGEGSWLTVV.

The chain is built from TRBV7-9 and TRBJ1-6; 7 positions match TRBD1. The V segment lost 5 bases and the J segment 3 bases; nucleotides outside the gene matches: 7. From germline, CDR1 is SEHNR and CDR2 FQNEAQ (reference sequence). This CDR3 has 16 residues. CDR3 in amino acids: CASSQRPGGYNSPLHF. In DNA, the CDR3 is TGTGCCAGCAGCCAAAGGCCAGGGGGCTATAATTCACCCCTCCACTTT. The complete variable domain, with remaining parts taken from reference TRBV7-9 and TRBJ1-6, reads DTGVSQNPRHKITKRGQNVTFRCDPISEHNRLYWYRQTLGQGPEFLTYFQNEAQLEKSRLLSDRFSAERPKGSFSTLEIQRTEQGDSAMYLCASSQRPGGYNSPLHFGNGTRLTVT.

In nucleotides, the CDR3 is TGTGCCAGTAGTATAGGGAACAGATACATGAACACTGAAGCTTTCTTT. Translated: CASSIGNRYMNTEAFF. The gene calls are TRBV19 and TRBJ1-1; D is uncertain. CDR1 is LNHDA, CDR2 SQIVND, per germline (reference sequence). The CDR3 sequence is 16 residues long. The germline V and J ends were trimmed by 1 base and 0 bases, with 12 bases remaining between them.